A single TCR beta chain is shown here with its context. Its matching antigen is unknown. These data are taken from a study of Ad26.COV2.S vaccination and SARS-CoV-2 variants. Study-level results: Across vaccine and placebo recipients, the breadth of non-spike TCRs was similar. Reportedly, spike-specific CD8+ and CD4+ T cell responses achieved substantial breadth once vaccination had taken place. In TCR breadth and depth analyses, total T cell responses may have been underestimated.

Assay used: immunoSEQ multiplex PCR; TCRdb lists only in-frame clones, some missing. The table has approximately 150,000 clones, about nine tenths seen once. This CDR3 has 13 amino acids. Per germline, CDR1 GTSNPN and CDR2 SVGIG (reference sequence). V was clipped by 6 bases and J by 4 bases, with 16 bases between them. The rearrangement uses TRBV30 and TRBJ2-7; maybe TRBD1 (5 bases). This TCR was recovered from a human donor who had recovered from COVID-19. The sample was peripheral blood, taken after recovery from COVID-19. CDR3 sequence (DNA): TGTGCCTGCCTGACAGTAGCTAATTACGAGCAGTACTTC. This gives the protein CACLTVANYEQYF.